These 15 T cell receptor beta chains came from one sample sequenced in a study of OX40 agonist ivuxolimab in advanced cancers. Sequencing was performed with immunoSEQ multiplex PCR; in TCRdb, only in-frame clones are kept and a portion is missing. This sample has about 83,000 clones; 84% occur once, and the top ten carry roughly 1.7%. The sequenced sample was CD4+ or CD8+ T cells sorted from blood, obtained in a trial of the OX40 agonist ivuxolimab. These TCRs come from an adult with an advanced solid tumor such as melanoma, head and neck, liver or kidney cancer.

This clone was counted between two and nine times. The rearrangement joins TRBV30 to TRBJ2-6, with 7 bases that match TRBD1. The CDR3 contains 16 residues. V shed 5 bases, J shed 2 bases, and the junction held 9 bases outside the gene matches. CDR1 and CDR2 (germline): GTSNPN, SVGIG (reference sequence). In DNA form, the CDR3 reads TGTGCCTGGTCCCAAAGGGGGCCCCCTGGGGCCAACGTCCTGACTTTC. It translates to CAWSQRGPPGANVLTF.

This chain joins TRBV5-1 and TRBJ1-3, with D unclear. The V gene's germline CDR1 is SGHRS and CDR2 YFSETQ. The CDR3 contains 16 residues. Trimming removed 3 bases from V and 0 bases from J, with 13 bases in between. Here the CDR3 reads CASSSDYLSSGNTIYF. In DNA form, the CDR3 reads TGCGCCAGCAGCTCGGACTACCTGAGCTCTGGAAACACCATATATTTT.

V usage is TRBV19 and J usage is TRBJ2-7, with a weak D call TRBD1 (5 bases). The germline V gene encodes CDR1 LNHDA and CDR2 SQIVND (reference sequence). V was pared by 3 bases and J by 5 bases, with 11 bases between. The CDR3 loop spans 13 amino acids. The CDR3 region has the DNA TGTGCCAGTAGTATTAACAGGAACCACGAGCAGTACTTC. Amino acids: CASSINRNHEQYF. Full variable domain (outside the CDR3, taken from reference TRBV19 and TRBJ2-7): DGGITQSPKYLFRKEGQNVTLSCEQNLNHDAMYWYRQDPGQGLRLIYYSQIVNDFQKGDIAEGYSVSREKKESFPLTVTSAQKNPTAFYLCASSINRNHEQYFGPGTRLTVT.

This clone appeared a few times. The chain carries TRBV30 and TRBJ1-1; TRBD1 is a possible D gene (6 bases). V lost 5 bases, J lost 4 bases, and 11 bases lay in between. The CDR3 sequence is 12 residues long. Per the germline V gene, CDR1 is GTSNPN and CDR2 is SVGIG (reference sequence). For the CDR3, the DNA is TGTGCCTGGGGACAGTCCACCACTGAAGCTTTCTTT. This sequence encodes CAWGQSTTEAFF.

This clone has a handful of counts. The rearrangement uses TRBV7-3 and TRBJ1-2; D is uncertain. CDR3 length: 14 amino acids. Germline-derived CDR1 and CDR2 are SGHTA and FQGTGA. Deletions cut 5 bases from V and 7 bases from J, with 17 bases between. The chain's CDR3 is CASSPTGLAGGYTF. The CDR3 bases are TGTGCCAGCAGCCCAACGGGCCTAGCTGGTGGCTACACCTTC.

The chain is built from TRBV30 and TRBJ1-2; D not resolved. The CDR3 runs 11 residues. Trimming took 2 bases from V and 8 from J, leaving 9 bases between them. CDR1 is GTSNPN, CDR2 SVGIG, per germline (reference sequence). CDR3 sequence: CAWSQDRGYTF. CDR3 bases: TGTGCCTGGAGTCAAGACCGAGGCTACACCTTC.

This rearrangement joins TRBV5-1 to TRBJ1-2; TRBD1 matches at 8 bases. The V segment lost 4 bases and the J segment 4 bases; nucleotides outside the gene matches: 6. The CDR3 loop spans 14 amino acids. Per germline, CDR1 SGHRS and CDR2 YFSETQ. DNA for the CDR3: TGCGCCAGCAGCGATGGACAGGGACGCTATGGCTACACCTTC. Translation gives CASSDGQGRYGYTF.

The rearrangement uses TRBV5-1 and TRBJ2-7; D remains unclear. The germline V gene encodes CDR1 SGHRS and CDR2 YFSETQ. The V end lost 0 bases, the J end lost 2 bases, and 15 bases lay between the germline ends. The CDR3 runs 16 residues. The CDR3 loop is CASSLAPTQSAYEQYF. The CDR3, as DNA: TGCGCCAGCAGCTTGGCACCGACCCAGTCGGCCTACGAGCAGTACTTC.

The V gene is TRBV6-1, the J gene TRBJ1-6; 7 bases line up with TRBD1. With 8 bases clipped from V and 7 bases from J, the junction kept 5 bases outside the gene matches. CDR1 is MNHNS and CDR2 is SASEGT in the germline V gene. The CDR3 spans 13 residues. The CDR3 DNA reads TGTGCCAGCCGTGGGACAGTCAATTCACCCCTCCACTTT. It translates to CASRGTVNSPLHF.

J is TRBJ2-7 and V is TRBV28; tentatively, D is TRBD1 (5 bases). V was pared by 6 bases and J by 2 bases, with 8 bases between. Germline loops: CDR1 MDHEN, CDR2 SYDVKM. The CDR3 extends over 12 amino acids. CDR3 nucleotide sequence: TGTGCCAGCAGGGGGCCAACCTACGAGCAGTACTTC. Protein product: CASRGPTYEQYF. Together with reference TRBV28 and TRBJ2-7, the CDR3 gives the full variable domain: DVKVTQSSRYLVKRTGEKVFLECVQDMDHENMFWYRQDPGLGLRLIYFSYDVKMKEKGDIPEGYSVSREKKERFSLILESASTNQTSMYLCASRGPTYEQYFGPGTRLTVT.

With respect to this clone: One end of the junction varies from germline; a read error may be responsible. The chain links TRBV28 to TRBJ1-1; 9 positions match TRBD1. Germline V lookup: CDR1 MDHEN, CDR2 SYDVKM. CDR3 length: 14 amino acids. The CDR3 nucleotides read TGTGCCAGCAGTCCACAGGAGGGGTACAGGGGGCGGGTCTTT. Translation gives CASSPQEGYRGRVF.

The chain combines TRBV7-3 with TRBJ2-2; D is perhaps TRBD2 (5 bases). Germline assignment: CDR1 SGHTA and CDR2 FQGTGA. Trimming shortened V by 8 bases and J by 1 base, and 11 bases separated the two germline ends. The CDR3 has 14 residues. As DNA, the CDR3 is TGTGCCAGCTCGGGGATGGGGAACACCGGGGAGCTGTTTTTT. Translating it yields CASSGMGNTGELFF.

The CDR3 region is CASSQGGTGGESGYTF. In nucleotides, the CDR3 is TGCGCCAGCAGCCAAGGAGGAACAGGGGGCGAGTCTGGCTACACCTTC. The V and J genes are TRBV5-1 and TRBJ1-2; TRBD1 aligns across 9 bases. This CDR3 is built from 16 residues. J was trimmed by 7 bases and V by 4 bases; bases with no gene match: 14. The germline gives CDR1 SGHRS, CDR2 YFSETQ.

This clone was recorded only once. This rearrangement joins TRBV11-2 to TRBJ2-7; 9 bases are a match to TRBD1. The CDR3 extends over 13 amino acids. Trimming took 2 bases from V and 7 from J; bases not matched to a gene: 3. CDR1 is SGHAT and CDR2 is FQNNGV in the germline V gene. The CDR3 bases are TGTGCCAGCAGCTTATCCGGGACAGGGGAGCAGTACTTC. It yields the protein CASSLSGTGEQYF.

The rearrangement links TRBV29-1 to TRBJ1-1; no firm D call. CDR3 length equals 13 residues. Germline values: CDR1 SQVTM, CDR2 ANQGSEA. Between the trimmed V and J ends, which lost 6 bases and 1 base, there was a span of 12 bases. CDR3 sequence (DNA): TGCAGCGTCCCAGCCCCGGCGAACACTGAAGCTTTCTTT. Protein: CSVPAPANTEAFF. Full variable domain (outside the CDR3, taken from reference TRBV29-1 and TRBJ1-1): SAVISQKPSRDICQRGTSLTIQCQVDSQVTMMFWYRQQPGQSLTLIATANQGSEATYESGFVIDKFPISRPNLTFSTLTVSNMSPEDSSIYLCSVPAPANTEAFFGQGTRLTVV.